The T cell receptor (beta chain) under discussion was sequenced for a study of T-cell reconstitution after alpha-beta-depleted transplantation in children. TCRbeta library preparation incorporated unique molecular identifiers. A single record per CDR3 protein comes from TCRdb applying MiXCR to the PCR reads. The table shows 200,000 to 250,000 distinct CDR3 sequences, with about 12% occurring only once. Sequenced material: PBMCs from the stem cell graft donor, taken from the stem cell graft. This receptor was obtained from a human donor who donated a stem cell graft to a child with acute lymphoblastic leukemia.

Here the CDR3 reads CASSHNNQPQHF. CDR3 nucleotide sequence: TGTGCCAGCAGTCACAATAATCAGCCCCAGCATTTT. This chain links TRBV12-3 or TRBV12-4 with TRBJ1-5; D remains unclear. Trimming took off 5 bases at V and 4 bases at J, with 6 bases between the two ends. The CDR3 has 12 amino acids.